The 3 T cell receptor beta chains below all came from one sample that was sequenced in a study of blood T cell repertoires in COVID-19. The table came from immunoSEQ multiplex PCR; TCRdb's copy has only in-frame clones and leaves some out. In the table there are some 45,000 clones, 88% of which are singletons. The sample taken for sequencing was peripheral blood. The origin of the receptors is a human donor in a cohort sampled during active COVID-19.

The CDR3 DNA sequence: TGTGCCAGCAGGGGGGGCACTAGCGTCTCGGATACGCAGTATTTT. This codes for CASRGGTSVSDTQYF. V and J are TRBV5-4 and TRBJ2-3, with a weak D call TRBD2 (7 bases). Germline CDR1 reads SGHNT; CDR2 reads YYREEE (reference sequence). Between the trimmed V and J ends, which lost 5 bases and 6 bases, there was a span of 19 bases. This CDR3 contains 15 residues.

This chain links TRBV27 with TRBJ2-7, with D unresolved. V lost 8 bases to trimming and J lost 4 bases, with 9 bases between them. CDR1 MNHEY and CDR2 SMNVEV come from the germline V gene (reference sequence). This CDR3 is 11 amino acids long. CDR3 coding DNA: TGTGCCAGCGGGTCGAGGTACGAGCAGTACTTC. Translated: CASGSRYEQYF.

The chain links TRBV7-6 to TRBJ2-2; possible D gene TRBD1, 5 bases. The CDR3 totals 13 residues. CDR1 SGHVS and CDR2 FNYEAQ come from the germline V gene. V dropped 1 base and J dropped 7 bases, with 7 bases sitting between them. The CDR3 protein is CASSLGGHGELFF. In DNA form, the CDR3 reads TGTGCCAGCAGCTTAGGGGGCCACGGGGAGCTGTTTTTT.